This TCR beta chain was documented in a study of identical twins. TCRdb reprocessed the 5' RACE reads via MiXCR and lists one record per CDR3 protein. This sample yields fewer than 650,000 distinct CDR3 sequences, of which approximately 9.6% are seen a single time; around 3.1% belongs to the top ten. Turning to this clonotype: Its cognate antigen is unknown.

Study findings and constraints: Twin-shared out-of-frame alpha sequences showed excess low generation probability. Insertions ran lower in abundant cord blood beta clonotypes, though not in memory repertoires.

This same sample was also part of a study on yellow fever vaccine responses in identical twins.

This sequence originates from a woman between 18 and 30 years old in good health. Specimen: PBMCs.

The CDR3 spells CASSSGREARQPQHF. The DNA of the CDR3 is TGTGCCAGCAGCTCAGGGCGAGAAGCACGTCAGCCCCAGCATTTT. This chain uses TRBV5-6 with TRBJ1-5; tentatively, D is TRBD1 (5 bases). Trimming left V 3 bases short and J 6 bases short, with 16 bases between. This CDR3 is built from 15 residues. Looked up from germline, CDR1 is SGHDT and CDR2 is YYEEEE.